Listed here is a single T cell receptor (beta chain). Reverse transcription used roughly 0.5 to 1 ug RNA and random hexamers. TCRdb re-called the immunoSEQ multiplex PCR reads through MiXCR, storing one row per CDR3 protein. The table records 78,000 or so distinct CDR3 sequences, roughly 95% of them present only once. These data belong to a study of CD8 T cells in Susac syndrome. Germline V CDR1 and CDR2: SQVTM, ANQGSEA. V gave up 3 bases and J gave up 4 bases, with 6 bases separating them. This CDR3 has 11 residues. The V gene is TRBV29-1, the J gene TRBJ1-2; D unclear. The receptor comes from a human donor with multiple sclerosis. What was sequenced was CD8+ T cells from PBMCs. DNA of the CDR3: TGCAGCGTTGACGGCCCCTATGGCTACACCTTC. Translating gives CSVDGPYGYTF.